The 27 T cell receptor beta chains presented below share a single source sample, sequenced in a study of shared clonotypes between healthy human individuals. Measured with immunoSEQ multiplex PCR; TCRdb has only the in-frame clones, and not every one. The table shows about 2.2 million clones, with 93% occurring only once. Terminally differentiated effector memory CD45RA+ cells were left out of the naive CD8 fraction, which was CD45RO-negative and positively selected for CCR7. Specimen: naive CD8+ T cells from PBMCs. These receptors all stem from a man aged 18 to 29 in good health. Some clones in this sample may be carry-over from other donors' samples.

The chain recombines TRBV25-1 with TRBJ2-1; tentatively, D is TRBD1 (5 bases). CDR1 MGHDK and CDR2 SYGVNS come from the germline V gene. The V end lost 3 bases, the J end lost 8 bases, and 8 bases lay between the germline ends. CDR3 length equals 12 residues. The CDR3 reads CASSEGRHEQFF. The DNA for the CDR3 is TGTGCCAGCAGTGAGGGGCGGCATGAGCAGTTCTTC. Full variable domain (missing parts from reference TRBV25-1 and TRBJ2-1): EADIYQTPRYLVIGTGKKITLECSQTMGHDKMYWYQQDPGMELHLIHYSYGVNSTEKGDLSSESTVSRIRTEHFPLTLESARPSHTSQYLCASSEGRHEQFFGPGTRLTVL.

In the case of this clone: This same CDR3 is encoded by further DNA sequences in the sample. The rearrangement links TRBV7-6 to TRBJ2-5; 7 bases fit TRBD1. Losses at the gene ends were 4 bases for V and 2 bases for J; bases not matched to a gene: 4. The CDR3 totals 14 residues. Germline lookup yields CDR1 SGHVS and CDR2 FNYEAQ. Here the CDR3 DNA reads TGTGCCAGCAGCTCCCGACAGGGACAAGAGACCCAGTACTTC. Translated: CASSSRQGQETQYF.

The V gene is TRBV28, the J gene TRBJ2-7; D uncertain. Germline V CDR1 and CDR2: MDHEN, SYDVKM. The CDR3 runs 14 residues. Deletions cut 5 bases from V and 0 bases from J, with 11 bases between. CDR3 in DNA: TGTGCCAGCAGTCCTATTCCTCACTCCTACGAGCAGTACTTC. Its translation is CASSPIPHSYEQYF.

This chain connects TRBV18 to TRBJ2-2; 7 nucleotides agree with TRBD1. From germline, CDR1 is KGHSH and CDR2 LQKENI. With V trimmed by 5 bases and J by 1 base, 4 bases remained unmatched. This CDR3 region has 15 residues. CDR3 sequence (DNA): TGTGCCAGCTCAAACAGGGGCTTGAACACCGGGGAGCTGTTTTTT. It codes for CASSNRGLNTGELFF.

CDR3 coding DNA: TGTGCCAGCAGCCCCCGGACAGCGAAGGGCGAGACCCAGTACTTC. It is translated as CASSPRTAKGETQYF. V gene TRBV9 combines with J gene TRBJ2-5; possible D gene TRBD1, 6 bases. This CDR3 is 15 amino acids long. Germline-derived CDR1 and CDR2 are SGDLS and YYNGEE. V was trimmed by 4 bases and J by 5 bases, leaving 18 bases between them.

This clone came up once. The V gene is TRBV28, the J gene TRBJ2-1, with 13 nucleotides matching TRBD2. Looked up from germline, CDR1 is MDHEN and CDR2 is SYDVKM. The CDR3 spans 20 residues. The V segment lost 5 bases and the J segment 0 bases; nucleotides outside the gene matches: 13. CDR3 residues: CASSTPRLAGGQSSYNEQFF. The CDR3 nucleotides are TGTGCCAGCAGTACTCCCCGACTAGCGGGAGGCCAGAGCTCCTACAATGAGCAGTTCTTC.

The rearrangement uses TRBV15 and TRBJ1-2; D gene ambiguous. Germline V lookup: CDR1 LNHNV, CDR2 YYDKDF (reference sequence). The CDR3 length is 15 residues. With 3 bases removed from V and 1 base from J, the gap between germline ends came to 12 bases. CDR3 bases: TGTGCCACCAGCAGCGGCAGAACATTTAACTATGGCTACACCTTC. It translates to CATSSGRTFNYGYTF.

The gene calls are TRBV7-3 and TRBJ2-2; 8 bases match TRBD2. The trim removed 5 bases at V and 4 bases at J, leaving 6 bases unmatched. The CDR3 extends over 15 amino acids. Germline V CDR1 and CDR2: SGHTA, FQGTGA. The CDR3 nucleotides are TGTGCCAGCAGCCCCCGGGGGGGGCTCACCGGGGAGCTGTTTTTT. Translation gives CASSPRGGLTGELFF. The complete variable domain, with remaining parts taken from reference TRBV7-3 and TRBJ2-2, reads GAGVSQTPSNKVTEKGKYVELRCDPISGHTALYWYRQSLGQGPEFLIYFQGTGAADDSGLPNDRFFAVRPEGSVSTLKIQRTERGDSAVYLCASSPRGGLTGELFFGEGSRLTVL.

This chain links TRBV27 with TRBJ1-2, with D unclear. V shed 5 bases and J shed 13 bases, with 35 bases lying between them. Germline values: CDR1 MNHEY, CDR2 SMNVEV (reference sequence). This CDR3 is 18 amino acids long. The CDR3 DNA is TGTGCCAGCAGTCCGTCTTGGGGTGAGATTATTATGACGAGGGCAGGCACCTTC. It translates to CASSPSWGEIIMTRAGTF.

This clone was seen just once. V gene TRBV12-5 combines with J gene TRBJ1-5; no clear D gene. The CDR3 sequence is 18 residues long. Germline V CDR1 and CDR2: LGHNT, FRNRAP. The V gene lost 2 bases and the J gene lost 3 bases, with 20 bases spanning the gap. DNA of the CDR3: TGTGCTAGTGGTTTGAGTGAGGTGAGAGGCAGAAACAATCAGCCCCAGCATTTT. Amino acid sequence: CASGLSEVRGRNNQPQHF.

The genes are TRBV7-9 and TRBJ2-1; 13 nucleotides match TRBD2. CDR3 size: 18 residues. Per germline, CDR1 SEHNR and CDR2 FQNEAQ (reference sequence). The V and J ends lost 2 bases and 0 bases, in that order; junction bases with no gene match: 4. CDR3 sequence (DNA): TGTGCCAGCAGCTTATCCGGACTAGCGGGAGCCTCCTACAATGAGCAGTTCTTC. Its translation: CASSLSGLAGASYNEQFF.

With regard to this clone: This CDR3 is also generated by other DNA sequences in the sample. V usage is TRBV28 and J usage is TRBJ2-3; D remains ambiguous. There are 10 residues in the CDR3. Trimming removed 8 bases from V and 4 bases from J, with 4 bases in between. The germline gives CDR1 MDHEN, CDR2 SYDVKM. CDR3 protein: CASEADTQYF. In DNA form, the CDR3 reads TGTGCCAGCGAAGCAGATACGCAGTATTTT.

The chain carries TRBV19 and TRBJ1-5; TRBD1 is a possible D gene (5 bases). Germline V gives CDR1 LNHDA, CDR2 SQIVND (reference sequence). The CDR3 runs 13 residues. The ends were cut back, 5 bases at V and 6 bases at J, with 11 bases in the middle. As DNA, the CDR3 is TGTGCCAGTAGTGATCGGACACTTCAGCCCCAGCATTTT. Translation: CASSDRTLQPQHF.

This chain joins TRBV7-3 and TRBJ2-1; no reliable D call. The germline CDR1 and CDR2 sequences are SGHTA and FQGTGA. The ends were cut back, 5 bases at V and 5 bases at J, with 13 bases in the middle. The CDR3 is 14 amino acids. The DNA for the CDR3 is TGTGCCAGCAGCAATCTCCCGGGCCACAATGAGCAGTTCTTC. Translating gives CASSNLPGHNEQFF.

This clone occurred once. The V call is TRBV4-3, the J call TRBJ1-1; possible D gene TRBD1, 5 bases. The CDR3 has 15 residues. CDR1 is LGHNA and CDR2 is YSLEER in the germline V gene. V gave up 3 bases and J gave up 4 bases, with 15 bases separating them. The CDR3 here is CASSHGIGGFTEAFF. Here the CDR3 DNA reads TGCGCCAGCAGCCATGGTATCGGGGGTTTCACTGAAGCTTTCTTT.

The genes are TRBV18 and TRBJ2-3, with 10 bases matching TRBD2. Germline-derived CDR1 and CDR2 are KGHSH and LQKENI. This CDR3 spans 18 amino acids. The ends lost 5 bases at V and 0 bases at J; junction bases unmatched: 11. Here the CDR3 reads CASSSPLAGIPSTDTQYF. The CDR3 bases are TGTGCCAGCTCATCCCCACTAGCGGGGATACCTAGCACAGATACGCAGTATTTT.

The chain links TRBV9 to TRBJ1-1; D is perhaps TRBD1 (5 bases). V lost 6 bases and J lost 3, with 12 bases in between. Germline V gives CDR1 SGDLS, CDR2 YYNGEE. There are 13 residues in the CDR3. The CDR3 DNA reads TGTGCCAGCAACCCCCGGGGGGACACTGAAGCTTTCTTT. Translation gives CASNPRGDTEAFF.

CDR3 coding DNA: TGTGCCAGCAGCTTAGTCTGGGGAACCTACAATGAGCAGTTCTTC. It yields the protein CASSLVWGTYNEQFF. The rearrangement uses TRBV7-6 and TRBJ2-1; D not resolved. Trimming removed 1 base at V and 2 bases at J, with 9 bases between. CDR1 and CDR2 from the germline V gene are SGHVS and FNYEAQ. CDR3 size: 15 residues.

The chain recombines TRBV28 with TRBJ2-3; 8 bases fit TRBD1. CDR3 length: 16 amino acids. With 6 bases clipped from V and 5 bases from J, the junction kept 13 bases outside the gene matches. Per the germline V gene, CDR1 is MDHEN and CDR2 is SYDVKM. DNA of the CDR3: TGTGCCAGCAGGCCCACTGCCAGGGGGCTTGAAGATACGCAGTATTTT. Translated: CASRPTARGLEDTQYF.

This chain joins TRBV5-6 and TRBJ2-3, with D possibly TRBD1 on 6 matching bases. The CDR3 length is 14 residues. V lost 3 bases and J lost 2, with 10 bases in between. Germline V gene data show CDR1 as SGHDT and CDR2 as YYEEEE. DNA of the CDR3: TGTGCCAGCAGCTACGGGACAACCACAGATACGCAGTATTTT. Encoded protein: CASSYGTTTDTQYF.

V and J are TRBV7-6 and TRBJ2-3, with a weak D call TRBD2 (6 bases). Germline V lookup: CDR1 SGHVS, CDR2 FNYEAQ. V gave up 4 bases and J gave up 0 bases, with 14 bases separating them. The CDR3 extends over 16 amino acids. CDR3 in amino acids: CASSSSLAISTDTQYF. CDR3 DNA: TGTGCCAGCAGCTCCAGTCTAGCGATAAGCACAGATACGCAGTATTTT.

The V gene is TRBV4-2, the J gene TRBJ2-3; D is perhaps TRBD2 (5 bases). CDR1 and CDR2 from the germline V gene are LGHNA and YNFKEQ. Trimming stripped 1 base from V and 1 base from J, with 18 bases between. The CDR3 contains 18 residues. Here the CDR3 reads CASSQVDSGGLRTDTQYF. CDR3 DNA sequence: TGTGCCAGCAGCCAAGTAGATAGTGGCGGACTTCGCACAGATACGCAGTATTTT.

The gene calls are TRBV19 and TRBJ1-2; D is possibly TRBD1 (5 bases). With 3 bases removed from V and 4 bases from J, the gap between germline ends came to 18 bases. The CDR3 totals 16 residues. Germline V gives CDR1 LNHDA, CDR2 SQIVND (reference sequence). In nucleotides, the CDR3 is TGTGCCAGTAGTATCTTGGGACGAGCTTTTGGCTATGGCTACACCTTC. Translation: CASSILGRAFGYGYTF.

The chain carries TRBV27 and TRBJ2-2; the D gene is possibly TRBD2 (6 bases). CDR1 and CDR2 (germline): MNHEY, SMNVEV (reference sequence). The CDR3 sequence is 15 residues long. V lost 8 bases and J 6 bases, leaving 19 bases between the germline ends. The chain's CDR3 is CASGPRLGTAGELFF. The DNA for the CDR3 is TGTGCCAGCGGCCCAAGACTAGGTACGGCCGGGGAGCTGTTTTTT.

This rearrangement joins TRBV30 to TRBJ2-5; TRBD1 matches at 9 bases. The J call may be in error: the DNA end matches TRBJ2-7 better. The CDR3 totals 14 residues. The V gene's germline CDR1 is GTSNPN and CDR2 SVGIG (reference sequence). This CDR3 is CAWSHGTGIYEQYF. The CDR3 DNA reads as TGTGCCTGGAGCCATGGGACAGGGATTTACGAGCAGTACTTC.

This clone was observed a single time. This rearrangement joins TRBV11-2 to TRBJ2-7, with 7 bases identical to TRBD2. There are 14 residues in the CDR3. The germline V gene has CDR1 SGHAT and CDR2 FQNNGV. Trimming took 5 bases from V and 3 from J; bases not matched to a gene: 7. The CDR3 is CASSPAGEHYEQYF. As DNA, the CDR3 is TGTGCCAGCAGCCCTGCGGGGGAACACTACGAGCAGTACTTC.

The chain couples TRBV5-8 to TRBJ2-7, with D perhaps matching TRBD1 or TRBD2 (5 bases each). Germline lookup yields CDR1 SGHTS and CDR2 YDEGEE. Trimming took off 7 bases at V and 1 base at J, with 24 bases between the two ends. The CDR3 totals 17 residues. In nucleotides, the CDR3 is TGTGCCAGCGAGGACGGGACCTCCCTGCTGGGGTCCTACGAGCAGTACTTC. This encodes CASEDGTSLLGSYEQYF.